The next 23 T cell receptor beta chains were all read from a single sample in a study of T cells in women clearing cervical HPV infection. Here immunoSEQ multiplex PCR was the method, and the copy in TCRdb shows in-frame clones only, minus some. This sample lists 15,000 to 20,000 clones; its ten largest clones have 5.5% to 8%. Sequences were obtained from blood buffy coat. Receptors originate from a woman aged 18 to 75 with a cervical HPV16 infection that either progressed to CIN3+ or cleared (not recorded which).

Worth noting for this clone: The read falls 3 residues short of the CDR3 end, and the missing part is taken from the germline J gene. The J gene is TRBJ1-3, the V gene TRBV19; the D is unclear. This CDR3 spans 15 amino acids. Germline CDR1 and CDR2: LNHDA and SQIVND (reference sequence). V was trimmed by 1 base and J by 0 bases, leaving 7 bases between them. The CDR3 is CASSIGLSSGNTIYF. Partial CDR3 DNA: TGTGCCAGTAGTATAGGACTGAGCTCTGGAAACACC.

Comments on this clone: From the germline J gene comes the end of the CDR3, since the read stops 3 residues before it. The V and J genes are TRBV20-1 and TRBJ2-4; D possibly corresponds to TRBD1 (6 bases). In germline, CDR1 is DFQATT, CDR2 SNEGSKA (reference sequence). Deletions cut 4 bases from V and 0 bases from J, with 7 bases between. The CDR3 is 13 residues long. The sequenced part of the CDR3 DNA is TGCAGTGCTACAGGGGCAGCCAAAAACATT. Amino acid sequence: CSATGAAKNI. The entire CDR3 protein reads CSATGAAKNIQYF.

CDR3 DNA, as far as it was read: TGTGCCAGCAGCTTAGGGACAGGGGAGGAC. This encodes CASSLGTGED. In full, the CDR3 reads CASSLGTGEDYTF. The chain is built from TRBV5-6 and TRBJ1-2, with TRBD1 matching over 10 bases. The read ends 3 residues shy of where the CDR3 ends; the end is completed using the germline J gene. The CDR3 is made up of 13 amino acids. CDR1 and CDR2 from the germline V gene are SGHDT and YYEEEE. Together with reference TRBV5-6 and TRBJ1-2, the CDR3 gives the full variable domain: DAGVTQSPTHLIKTRGQQVTLRCSPKSGHDTVSWYQQALGQGPQFIFQYYEEEERQRGNFPDRFSGHQFPNYSSELNVNALLLGDSALYLCASSLGTGEDYTFGSGTRLTVV.

Concerning this clone itself: The sequence runs out 3 residues before the end of the CDR3; the remainder is reconstructed from the germline J gene. V usage is TRBV20-1 and J usage is TRBJ2-7; a weak D match, TRBD1 (6 bases). Looked up from germline, CDR1 is DFQATT and CDR2 is SNEGSKA (reference sequence). V gave up 0 bases and J gave up 0 bases, with 9 bases separating them. The CDR3 runs to 14 residues. The DNA read from the CDR3 is TGCAGTGCTAGAGAGAAGGGGGACTCCTACGAG. The encoded protein is CSAREKGDSYE. The full CDR3 is CSAREKGDSYEQYF.

With respect to this clone: Read sequence stops 3 residues before the CDR3 end, and the germline J gene provides the missing end. V gene TRBV4-1 combines with J gene TRBJ1-4; D perhaps matches TRBD1 (5 bases). Trimming shortened V by 4 bases and J by 10 bases, and 22 bases separated the two germline ends. The CDR3 is 16 residues long. CDR1 and CDR2 from the germline V gene are MGHRA and YSYEKL. The covered CDR3 bases are TGCGCCAGCAGCCTATCCCCCACCGGGACTCATGGAAAA. It specifies CASSLSPTGTHGK. In full, the CDR3 is CASSLSPTGTHGKLFF.

With regard to this clone: Coverage ceases 3 residues before the CDR3 finishes, and the germline J gene fills in the end. The rearrangement uses TRBV28 and TRBJ1-4; 8 nucleotides agree with TRBD1. V lost 10 bases to trimming and J lost 4 bases; unmatched junction nucleotides: 5. Germline-derived CDR1 and CDR2 are MDHEN and SYDVKM. The CDR3 sequence is 13 residues long. The CDR3 is CATRQGNNEKLFF. CDR3 bases read: TGTGCCACACGACAGGGGAATAATGAAAAA.

Points on this clone: Read coverage stops 3 residues before the CDR3 terminus; the germline J gene supplies the remainder. The chain couples TRBV19 to TRBJ2-6; D ambiguous. The length of the CDR3 is 15 residues. V lost 3 bases and J 1 base, leaving 7 bases between the germline ends. Germline loops: CDR1 LNHDA, CDR2 SQIVND (reference sequence). The CDR3 bases that were read are TGTGCCAGTAGTATGGAAGGGTCTGGGGCCAACGTC. It translates to CASSMEGSGANV. The whole CDR3 sequence reads CASSMEGSGANVLTF. Full variable domain (outside the CDR3, taken from reference TRBV19 and TRBJ2-6): DGGITQSPKYLFRKEGQNVTLSCEQNLNHDAMYWYRQDPGQGLRLIYYSQIVNDFQKGDIAEGYSVSREKKESFPLTVTSAQKNPTAFYLCASSMEGSGANVLTFGAGSRLTVL.

A note on this clone: With the read ending 3 residues before the CDR3 end, the germline J gene is used to fill in that end. The chain carries TRBV9 and TRBJ2-5; D possibly corresponds to TRBD2 (7 bases). Deletions cut 4 bases from V and 4 bases from J, with 14 bases between. Germline values: CDR1 SGDLS, CDR2 YYNGEE. This CDR3 contains 14 residues. Partial CDR3 DNA: TGTGCCAGCAGCCCCCAAGGGGGGGCAGAGACC. Translating it yields CASSPQGGAET. The entire CDR3 protein is CASSPQGGAETQYF.

A word on this clone: The read is 3 residues too short to cover the CDR3 end, so that end is filled in from the germline J gene. The chain uses TRBV10-3 and TRBJ1-2; D gene ambiguous. Germline V lookup: CDR1 ENHRY, CDR2 SYGVKD. The CDR3 sequence is 16 residues long. Trimming left V 1 base short and J 1 base short, with 13 bases between. The CDR3 is CAISELEPANNYGYTF. Incomplete CDR3 DNA: TGTGCCATCAGTGAGTTGGAGCCAGCGAATAACTATGGC.

To note about this clone: The read falls 3 residues short of the CDR3 end, and the missing part is taken from the germline J gene. The chain uses TRBV20-1 and TRBJ2-7; 12 bases fit TRBD2. This CDR3 comprises 15 residues. The trim removed 2 bases at V and 5 bases at J, leaving 7 bases unmatched. CDR1 and CDR2 (germline): DFQATT, SNEGSKA (reference sequence). The part of the CDR3 DNA that was read is TGCAGTGCTAGAACACTAGCGGGGGGTGGGGACGAG. This codes for CSARTLAGGGDE. The CDR3 as a whole reads CSARTLAGGGDEQYF.

Concerning this clone itself: The read ends 3 residues early relative to the CDR3; the germline J gene fills the gap. The chain joins TRBV4-1 to TRBJ2-1; 10 positions agree with TRBD2. The CDR3 extends over 16 amino acids. Germline V CDR1 and CDR2: MGHRA, YSYEKL. V lost 1 base to trimming and J lost 3 bases; unmatched junction nucleotides: 3. The covered CDR3 bases are TGCGCCAGCAGCCAAGTTAGCGGGGGGAACTACAATGAG. Amino acid sequence: CASSQVSGGNYNE. The full CDR3 protein is CASSQVSGGNYNEQFF.

Of note for this clone: Read data end 3 residues before the CDR3 end; the end is taken from the germline J gene. The chain has TRBV10-1 and TRBJ2-1, with D hard to call. Germline V CDR1 and CDR2: WNHNN, SYGVQD (reference sequence). CDR3 size: 13 residues. Trimming cost V 4 bases and J 4 bases, with 8 bases left between them. The CDR3 reads CASSAQSYNEQFF. Incomplete CDR3 DNA: TGCGCCAGCAGTGCTCAGTCTTACAATGAG.

In regard to this clone: From the germline J gene comes the end of the CDR3, since the read stops 3 residues before it. The chain combines TRBV5-1 with TRBJ1-1, with D unclear. Germline CDR1 SGHRS, CDR2 YFSETQ. The CDR3 sequence is 13 residues long. V dropped 1 base and J dropped 1 base, with 5 bases sitting between them. The DNA read from the CDR3 is TGCGCCAGCAGCTTGAGCTGGAACACTGAA. Encoded protein: CASSLSWNTE. The entire CDR3 sequence reads CASSLSWNTEAFF. Full variable domain (missing parts from reference TRBV5-1 and TRBJ1-1): KAGVTQTPRYLIKTRGQQVTLSCSPISGHRSVSWYQQTPGQGLQFLFEYFSETQRNKGNFPGRFSGRQFSNSRSEMNVSTLELGDSALYLCASSLSWNTEAFFGQGTRLTVV.

In the case of this clone: The read falls 3 residues short of the CDR3 end, and the missing part is taken from the germline J gene. V and J are TRBV5-1 and TRBJ1-5; 8 nucleotides match TRBD1. Germline loops: CDR1 SGHRS, CDR2 YFSETQ. Unmatched junction bases numbered 5, after V lost 4 bases and J lost 5 bases. The CDR3 runs 14 residues. CDR3 amino acids: CASSPGGRDQPQHF. The sequenced part of the CDR3 DNA is TGCGCCAGCAGCCCAGGGGGCCGAGATCAGCCC.

The sequenced part of the CDR3 DNA is TGTGCCAGCAGCTTAGCGGGACTAGCGGGAATCGAGACC. It translates to CASSLAGLAGIET. The complete CDR3 protein is CASSLAGLAGIETQYF. The genes are TRBV7-2 and TRBJ2-5, with 13 nucleotides matching TRBD2. The read stops 3 residues short of the end of the CDR3; the missing end is completed from the germline J gene. The junction had 3 bases not matched to a gene; V was cut back by 0 bases and J by 5 bases. CDR1 and CDR2 from the germline V gene are SGHTA and FQGNSA. This CDR3 has 16 amino acids.

On this clone itself: The CDR3 end is not reached by the read, which stops 3 residues before it; the germline J gene fills it in. The rearrangement links TRBV19 to TRBJ1-2, with a tentative D call TRBD1 (6 bases). Germline V gene sequence: CDR1 LNHDA, CDR2 SQIVND (reference sequence). This CDR3 contains 15 residues. Trimming cost V 6 bases and J 5 bases, with 19 bases left between them. CDR3 sequence: CASSPRGGPRYGYTF. The sequenced part of the CDR3 DNA is TGTGCCAGTAGCCCTCGGGGGGGCCCGAGGTATGGC.

On this clone: The observed sequence ends 3 residues before the CDR3 terminus, with the missing tail filled in from the germline J gene. The genes are TRBV12-3 or TRBV12-4 and TRBJ2-5; 8 nucleotides agree with TRBD1. The CDR3 is made up of 15 amino acids. With V trimmed by 7 bases and J by 4 bases, 11 bases remained unmatched. Incomplete CDR3 DNA: TGTGCCAGCACCACCGCGGACAGGGTAGGAGAGACC. It is translated as CASTTADRVGET. The full CDR3 reads CASTTADRVGETQYF.

Concerning this clone itself: The read comes to an end 3 residues before the CDR3 does, leaving the germline J gene to fill in the end. J is TRBJ2-7 and V is TRBV9; no definite D call. The CDR3 is made up of 15 amino acids. The germline gives CDR1 SGDLS, CDR2 YYNGEE. Deletions cut 2 bases from V and 3 bases from J, with 15 bases between. The CDR3 is CASSVQVEGDYEQYF. The CDR3 DNA, read in part, is TGTGCCAGCAGCGTTCAGGTCGAAGGTGACTACGAG.

Worth noting for this clone: The read ends 3 residues shy of where the CDR3 ends; the end is completed using the germline J gene. This chain joins TRBV7-9 and TRBJ1-2; D is unclear. The CDR3 runs 14 residues. Germline V CDR1 and CDR2: SEHNR, FQNEAQ (reference sequence). V gave up 3 bases and J gave up 4 bases, with 12 bases separating them. The CDR3 sequence is CASSLAGGSYGYTF. The covered CDR3 bases are TGTGCCAGCAGCTTGGCAGGAGGATCCTATGGC.

Regarding this clone: From the germline J gene comes the end of the CDR3, since the read stops 3 residues before it. This chain connects TRBV19 to TRBJ1-1; 8 bases agree with TRBD1. Germline-derived CDR1 and CDR2 are LNHDA and SQIVND (reference sequence). This CDR3 has 16 residues. The junction had 9 bases not matched to a gene; V was cut back by 6 bases and J by 0 bases. The CDR3 is CASSADRGVVNTEAFF. The covered CDR3 bases are TGTGCCAGTAGCGCTGACAGGGGAGTCGTGAACACTGAA. Looking up the rest from reference TRBV19 and TRBJ1-1 gives the full variable domain: DGGITQSPKYLFRKEGQNVTLSCEQNLNHDAMYWYRQDPGQGLRLIYYSQIVNDFQKGDIAEGYSVSREKKESFPLTVTSAQKNPTAFYLCASSADRGVVNTEAFFGQGTRLTVV.

Its frequency marks this clone as medium-sized. Sequencing ends 3 residues short of the CDR3 end; the germline J gene provides the rest. The V gene is TRBV24-1, the J gene TRBJ2-5; D could derive from TRBD1 or TRBD2 (6 bases each). The CDR3 is 15 residues long. The germline CDR1 and CDR2 sequences are KGHDR and SFDVKD. V lost 3 bases and J lost 1, with 11 bases in between. The sequenced CDR3 bases are TGTGCCACCAGTGATGGAGGGACAACCCAAGAGACC. Its translation: CATSDGGTTQET. In full, the CDR3 is CATSDGGTTQETQYF.

Incomplete CDR3 DNA: TGCGCCAGCCCCGACCAGGGACACCGAACCACTGAA. Protein sequence: CASPDQGHRTTE. The CDR3, in full, reads CASPDQGHRTTEAFF. This chain uses TRBV10-1 with TRBJ1-1; the D gene is possibly TRBD1 (6 bases). The CDR3 end lies 3 residues beyond the end of the read and is filled in from the germline J gene. V lost 8 bases, J lost 4 bases, and 20 bases lay in between. This CDR3 has 15 residues. Germline CDR1 is WNHNN and CDR2 is SYGVQD (reference sequence).

CDR3: CASSPTGLGNTIYF. The CDR3 bases that were read are TGTGCCAGCAGCCCTACAGGGTTGGGAAACACC. The chain links TRBV12-3 or TRBV12-4 to TRBJ1-3; maybe TRBD1 (6 bases). With the read ending 3 residues before the CDR3 end, the germline J gene is used to fill in that end. V shed 6 bases and J shed 4 bases, with 13 bases lying between them. This CDR3 region has 14 residues.